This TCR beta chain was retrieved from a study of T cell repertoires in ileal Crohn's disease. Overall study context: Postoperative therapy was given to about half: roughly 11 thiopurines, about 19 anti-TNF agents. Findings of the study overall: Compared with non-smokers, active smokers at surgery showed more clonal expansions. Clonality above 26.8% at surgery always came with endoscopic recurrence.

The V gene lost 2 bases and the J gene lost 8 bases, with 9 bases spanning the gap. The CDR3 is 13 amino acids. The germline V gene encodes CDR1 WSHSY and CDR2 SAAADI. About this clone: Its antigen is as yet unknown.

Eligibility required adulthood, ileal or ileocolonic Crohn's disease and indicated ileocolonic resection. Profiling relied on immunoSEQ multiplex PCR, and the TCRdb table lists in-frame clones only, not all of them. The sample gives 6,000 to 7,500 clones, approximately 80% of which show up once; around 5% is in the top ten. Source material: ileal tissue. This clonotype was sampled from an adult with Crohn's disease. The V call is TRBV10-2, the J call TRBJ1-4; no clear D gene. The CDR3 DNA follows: TGCGCCAGCAGTGAGGGATACTACGAAAAACTGTTTTTT. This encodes CASSEGYYEKLFF.